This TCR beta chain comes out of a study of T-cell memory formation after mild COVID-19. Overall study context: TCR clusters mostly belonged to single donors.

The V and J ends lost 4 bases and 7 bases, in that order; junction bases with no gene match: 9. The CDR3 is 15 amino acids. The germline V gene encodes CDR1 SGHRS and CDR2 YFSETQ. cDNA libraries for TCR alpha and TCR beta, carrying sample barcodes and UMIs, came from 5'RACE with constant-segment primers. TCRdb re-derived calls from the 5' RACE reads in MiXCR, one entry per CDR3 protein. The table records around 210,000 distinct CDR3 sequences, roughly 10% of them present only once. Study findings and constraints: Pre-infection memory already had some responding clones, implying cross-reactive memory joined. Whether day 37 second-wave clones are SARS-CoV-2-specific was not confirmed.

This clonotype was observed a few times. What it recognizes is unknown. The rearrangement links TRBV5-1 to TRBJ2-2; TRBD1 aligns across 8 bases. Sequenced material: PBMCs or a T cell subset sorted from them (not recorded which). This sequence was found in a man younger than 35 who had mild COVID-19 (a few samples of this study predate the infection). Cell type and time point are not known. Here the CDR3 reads CASSPDRVEGGELFF. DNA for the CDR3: TGCGCCAGCAGCCCGGACAGGGTAGAAGGCGGGGAGCTGTTTTTT.